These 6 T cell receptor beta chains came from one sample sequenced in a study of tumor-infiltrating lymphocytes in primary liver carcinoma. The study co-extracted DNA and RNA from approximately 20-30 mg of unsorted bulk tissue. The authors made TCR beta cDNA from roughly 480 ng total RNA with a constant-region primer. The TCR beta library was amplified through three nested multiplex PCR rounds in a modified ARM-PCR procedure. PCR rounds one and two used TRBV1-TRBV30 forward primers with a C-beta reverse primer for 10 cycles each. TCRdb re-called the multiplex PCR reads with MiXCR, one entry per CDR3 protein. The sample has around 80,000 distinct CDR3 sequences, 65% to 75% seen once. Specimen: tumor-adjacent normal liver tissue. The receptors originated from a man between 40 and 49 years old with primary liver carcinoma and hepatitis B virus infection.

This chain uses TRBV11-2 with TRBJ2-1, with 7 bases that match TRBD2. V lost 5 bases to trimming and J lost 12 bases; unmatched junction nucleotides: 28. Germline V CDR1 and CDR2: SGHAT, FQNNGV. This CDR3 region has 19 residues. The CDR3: CASSPASGAGLNSYSGQFF. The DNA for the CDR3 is TGTGCCAGCAGCCCAGCTAGCGGAGCCGGCCTGAACTCCTACAGTGGGCAGTTCTTC.

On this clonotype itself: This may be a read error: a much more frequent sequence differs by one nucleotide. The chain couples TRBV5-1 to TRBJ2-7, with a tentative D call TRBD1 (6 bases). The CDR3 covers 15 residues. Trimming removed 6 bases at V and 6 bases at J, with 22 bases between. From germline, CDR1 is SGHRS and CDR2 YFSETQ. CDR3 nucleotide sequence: TGCGCCAGCAAGAGGATGCAAGTTGGGGGCGGCGAGCAGTACTTC. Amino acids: CASKRMQVGGGEQYF. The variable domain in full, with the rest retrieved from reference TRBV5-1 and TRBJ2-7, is KAGVTQTPRYLIKTRGQQVTLSCSPISGHRSVSWYQQTPGQGLQFLFEYFSETQRNKGNFPGRFSGRQFSNSRSEMNVSTLELGDSALYLCASKRMQVGGGEQYFGPGTRLTVT.

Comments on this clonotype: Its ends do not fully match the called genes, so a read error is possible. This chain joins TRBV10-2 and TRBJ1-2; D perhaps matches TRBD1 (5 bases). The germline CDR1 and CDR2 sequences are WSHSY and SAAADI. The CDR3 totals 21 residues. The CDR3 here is CASGEGLVSGGSLSLGYGYTF. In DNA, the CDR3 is TGCGCCAGCGGTGAGGGCTTAGTGTCGGGGGGTAGCCTAAGCTTGGGTTATGGCTACACCTTC.

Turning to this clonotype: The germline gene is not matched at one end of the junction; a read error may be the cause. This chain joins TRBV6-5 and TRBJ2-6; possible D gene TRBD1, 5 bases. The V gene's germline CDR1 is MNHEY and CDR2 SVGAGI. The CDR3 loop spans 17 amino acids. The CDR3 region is CASSYFQGLSGANVLTF. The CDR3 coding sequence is TGTGCCAGCAGTTACTTTCAGGGTTTATCTGGGGCCAACGTTCTGACTTTC.

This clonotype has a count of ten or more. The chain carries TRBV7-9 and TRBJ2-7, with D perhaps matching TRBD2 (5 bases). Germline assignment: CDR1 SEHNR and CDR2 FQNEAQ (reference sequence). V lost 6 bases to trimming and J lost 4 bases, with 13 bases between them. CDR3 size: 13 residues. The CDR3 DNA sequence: TGTGCCAGCAGTCCAGAGCGGCGGTACGAGCAGTACTTC. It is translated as CASSPERRYEQYF.

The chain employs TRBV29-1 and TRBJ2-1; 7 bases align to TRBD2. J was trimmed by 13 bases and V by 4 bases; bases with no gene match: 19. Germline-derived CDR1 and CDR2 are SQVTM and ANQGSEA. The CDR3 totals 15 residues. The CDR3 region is CSVGSAGGSYNKQFF. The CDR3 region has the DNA TGCAGCGTTGGGTCGGCCGGGGGGTCCTACAATAAACAGTTCTTC.